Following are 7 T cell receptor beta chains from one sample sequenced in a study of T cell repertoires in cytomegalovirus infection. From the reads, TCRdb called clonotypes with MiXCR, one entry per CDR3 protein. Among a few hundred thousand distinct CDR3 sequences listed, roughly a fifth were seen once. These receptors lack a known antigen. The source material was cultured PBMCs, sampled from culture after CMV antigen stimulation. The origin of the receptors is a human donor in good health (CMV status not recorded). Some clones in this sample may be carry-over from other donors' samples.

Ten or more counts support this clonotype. This CDR3 is CASSSSRGRGQPQHF. In DNA form, the CDR3 reads TGTGCCAGCAGCTCGTCAAGGGGAAGAGGTCAGCCCCAGCATTTT. This chain links TRBV7-2 with TRBJ1-5; TRBD1 is a possible D gene (5 bases). Per the germline V gene, CDR1 is SGHTA and CDR2 is FQGNSA. The CDR3 totals 15 residues. With 4 bases removed from V and 6 bases from J, the gap between germline ends came to 16 bases. Complete variable domain (other parts from reference TRBV7-2 and TRBJ1-5): GAGVSQSPSNKVTEKGKDVELRCDPISGHTALYWYRQSLGQGLEFLIYFQGNSAPDKSGLPSDRFSAERTGGSVSTLTIQRTQQEDSAVYLCASSSSRGRGQPQHFGDGTRLSIL.

The CDR3 region is CASSYYAQGAGNPNTEAFF. The DNA of the CDR3 is TGTGCCAGCAGTTACTACGCACAGGGGGCAGGCAATCCGAACACTGAAGCTTTCTTT. The chain has TRBV6-5 and TRBJ1-1; 9 nucleotides align to TRBD1. This CDR3 has 19 residues. The junction had 13 bases not matched to a gene; V was cut back by 1 base and J by 1 base. Germline V gene data show CDR1 as MNHEY and CDR2 as SVGAGI.

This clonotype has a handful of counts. CDR3 bases: TGTGCCAGCCGGGGACTGGTAAATGAGCAGTTCTTC. It specifies CASRGLVNEQFF. This sequence joins TRBV27 and TRBJ2-1, with D maybe TRBD2 (6 bases). Trimming took off 8 bases at V and 7 bases at J, with 12 bases between the two ends. Per the germline V gene, CDR1 is MNHEY and CDR2 is SMNVEV (reference sequence). The CDR3 totals 12 residues.

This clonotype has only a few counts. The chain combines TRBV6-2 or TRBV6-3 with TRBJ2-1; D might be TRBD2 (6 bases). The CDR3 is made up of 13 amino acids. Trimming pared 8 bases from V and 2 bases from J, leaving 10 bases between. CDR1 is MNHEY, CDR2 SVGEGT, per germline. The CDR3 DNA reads TGTGCCAGCTGGGGGGAGCCCTACAATGAGCAGTTCTTC. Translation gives CASWGEPYNEQFF.

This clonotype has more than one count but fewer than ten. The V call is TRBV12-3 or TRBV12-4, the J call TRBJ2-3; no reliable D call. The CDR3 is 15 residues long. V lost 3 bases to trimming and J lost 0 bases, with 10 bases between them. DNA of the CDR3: TGTGCCAGCAGTTTTTCGCGGTCTAGCACAGATACGCAGTATTTT. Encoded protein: CASSFSRSSTDTQYF.

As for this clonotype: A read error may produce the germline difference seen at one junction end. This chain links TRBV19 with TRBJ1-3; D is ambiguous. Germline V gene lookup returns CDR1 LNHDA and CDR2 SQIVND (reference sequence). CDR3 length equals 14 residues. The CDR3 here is CASTIRNSGNTIYF. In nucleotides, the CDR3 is TGTGCCAGTACTATACGGAACTCTGGAAACACCATATATTTT.

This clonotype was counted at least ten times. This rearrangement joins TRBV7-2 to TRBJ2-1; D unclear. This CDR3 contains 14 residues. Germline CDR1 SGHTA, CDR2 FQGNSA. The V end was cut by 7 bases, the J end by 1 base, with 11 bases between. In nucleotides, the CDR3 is TGTGCCAGCAACGACCCGATGTCCTACAATGAGCAGTTCTTC. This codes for CASNDPMSYNEQFF. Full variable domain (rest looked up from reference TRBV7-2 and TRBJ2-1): GAGVSQSPSNKVTEKGKDVELRCDPISGHTALYWYRQSLGQGLEFLIYFQGNSAPDKSGLPSDRFSAERTGGSVSTLTIQRTQQEDSAVYLCASNDPMSYNEQFFGPGTRLTVL.